Sequencing of this T cell receptor beta chain was carried out in a study of CD8+ T cells in alopecia areata. Turning to the study itself: The drug, oral tofacitinib, was given to treated patients at 5 to 10 mg twice daily.

Trimming removed 5 bases at V and 2 bases at J, with 9 bases between. Per the germline V gene, CDR1 is SGHNT and CDR2 is YENEEA. The CDR3 has 13 residues. Study-wide results and caveats: Normal skin's resident alphabeta T cells are sequenced alongside lesional scalp T cells.

Extracted from the samples, RNA was reverse transcribed into cDNA to serve as the sequencing template. Libraries were prepared by immunoSEQ multiplex PCR; TCRdb keeps only in-frame clonotypes and omits some of them. The sample includes hundreds of thousands of clones, approximately 61% of them seen just once. Points on this clone: Its antigen is not identified.

The rearrangement uses TRBV11-3 and TRBJ1-1, with D maybe TRBD1 (6 bases). The receptor was derived from a human donor with alopecia areata. The sample consisted of CD4+ T cells sorted from blood, taken at week 0. CDR3 loop: CASSTGRNTEAFF. DNA for the CDR3: TGTGCCAGCAGCACAGGGAGAAACACTGAAGCTTTCTTT.